This T cell receptor beta chain is from a study of CD8+CD57+ T cells in acquired aplastic anemia. Across the study: When averaged, DNA from sorted CD4+ and CD8+ cells came to approximately 3.2 ug. Study-level points and caveats: The number of CD8+ CDR3 sequences shared by patients and controls was approximately 31.

TCR beta VDJ and CDR3 profiles were obtained from a genomic DNA template. One entry per CDR3 protein results from TCRdb running MiXCR on the reads. In the table there are 400,000 to 450,000 distinct CDR3 sequences, approximately 70% of which are singletons. A note on this clonotype: Its antigen is unidentified. Being one base from a much bigger clone, this may be a read error.

The CDR3 consists of 14 residues. Germline-derived CDR1 and CDR2 are SGHAT and FQNNGV. V was pared by 4 bases and J by 10 bases, with 17 bases between. The chain is built from TRBV11-2 and TRBJ1-5; a possible D gene is TRBD1 (5 bases). Sequencing was carried out using sorted CD4+, CD8+, or CD8+CD57+ T cells (not recorded which) from PBMCs. The TCR originated in a human donor in good health, serving as a control. The CDR3 region has the DNA TGTGCCAGCAGCTGTGGGACCAGCGTCGGCCCCCAGCATTTT. Protein sequence: CASSCGTSVGPQHF.